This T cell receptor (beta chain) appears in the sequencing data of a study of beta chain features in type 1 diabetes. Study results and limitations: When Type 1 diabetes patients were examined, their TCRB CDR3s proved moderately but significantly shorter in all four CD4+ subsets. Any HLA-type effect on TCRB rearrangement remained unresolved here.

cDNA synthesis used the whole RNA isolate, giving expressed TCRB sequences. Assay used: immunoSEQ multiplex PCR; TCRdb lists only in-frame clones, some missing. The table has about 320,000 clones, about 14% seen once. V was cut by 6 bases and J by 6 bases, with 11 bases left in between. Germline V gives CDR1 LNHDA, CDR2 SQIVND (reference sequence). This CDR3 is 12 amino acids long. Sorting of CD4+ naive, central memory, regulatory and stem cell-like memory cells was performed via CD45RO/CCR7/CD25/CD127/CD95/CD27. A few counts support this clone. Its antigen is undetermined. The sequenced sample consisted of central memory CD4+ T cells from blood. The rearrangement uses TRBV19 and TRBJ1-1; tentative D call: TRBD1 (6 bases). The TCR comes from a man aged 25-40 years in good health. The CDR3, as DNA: TGTGCCAGTAGCAGTACAGGGTCTGAAGCTTTCTTT. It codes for CASSSTGSEAFF.